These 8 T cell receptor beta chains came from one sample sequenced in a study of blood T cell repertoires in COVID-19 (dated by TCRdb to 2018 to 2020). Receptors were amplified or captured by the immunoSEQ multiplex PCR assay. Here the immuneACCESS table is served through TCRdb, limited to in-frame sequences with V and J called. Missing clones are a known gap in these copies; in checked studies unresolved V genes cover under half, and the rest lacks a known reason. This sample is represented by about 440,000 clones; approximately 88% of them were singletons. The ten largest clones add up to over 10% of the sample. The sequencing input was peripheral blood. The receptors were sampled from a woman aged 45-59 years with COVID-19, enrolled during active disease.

CDR3: CASSPGTTNYGYTF. The CDR3 nucleotides are TGTGCCAGCAGCCCAGGAACAACTAACTATGGCTACACCTTC. This rearrangement joins TRBV28 to TRBJ1-2; no definite D call. CDR1 MDHEN and CDR2 SYDVKM come from the germline V gene. CDR3 size: 14 residues. With 6 bases removed from V and 0 bases from J, the gap between germline ends came to 11 bases.

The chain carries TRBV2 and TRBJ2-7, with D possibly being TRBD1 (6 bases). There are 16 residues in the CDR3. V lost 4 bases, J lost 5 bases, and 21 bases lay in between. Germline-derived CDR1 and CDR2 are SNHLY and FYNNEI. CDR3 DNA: TGTGCCAGCAGTGCGAGGGGACATCAAGGGCGAAACGAGCAGTACTTC. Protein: CASSARGHQGRNEQYF.

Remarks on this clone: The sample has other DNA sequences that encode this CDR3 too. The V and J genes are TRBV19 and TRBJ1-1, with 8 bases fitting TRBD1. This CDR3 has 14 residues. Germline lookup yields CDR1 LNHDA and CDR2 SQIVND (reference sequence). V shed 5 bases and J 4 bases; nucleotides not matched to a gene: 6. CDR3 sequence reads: CASSADRVVTEAFF. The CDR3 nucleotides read TGTGCCAGTAGTGCGGACAGGGTGGTCACTGAAGCTTTCTTT. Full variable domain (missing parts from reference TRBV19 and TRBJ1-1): DGGITQSPKYLFRKEGQNVTLSCEQNLNHDAMYWYRQDPGQGLRLIYYSQIVNDFQKGDIAEGYSVSREKKESFPLTVTSAQKNPTAFYLCASSADRVVTEAFFGQGTRLTVV.

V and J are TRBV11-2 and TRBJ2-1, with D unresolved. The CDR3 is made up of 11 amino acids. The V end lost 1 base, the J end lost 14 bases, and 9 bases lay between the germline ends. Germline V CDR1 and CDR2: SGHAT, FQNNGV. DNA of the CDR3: TGTGCCAGCAGCTTAGGCGGCTGGGAGTTCTTC. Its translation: CASSLGGWEFF.

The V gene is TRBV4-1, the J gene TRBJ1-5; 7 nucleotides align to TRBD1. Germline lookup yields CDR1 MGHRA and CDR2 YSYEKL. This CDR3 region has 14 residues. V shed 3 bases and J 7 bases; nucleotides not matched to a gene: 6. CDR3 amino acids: CASSQNRGEQPQHF. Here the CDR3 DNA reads TGCGCCAGCAGCCAGAACAGGGGTGAACAGCCCCAGCATTTT.

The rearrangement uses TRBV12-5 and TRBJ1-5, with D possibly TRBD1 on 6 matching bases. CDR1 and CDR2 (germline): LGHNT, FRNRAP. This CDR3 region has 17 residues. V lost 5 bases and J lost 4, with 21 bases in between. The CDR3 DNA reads TGTGCTAGTGGTCTTAATCAGAAGGACAGTGCAAATCAGCCCCAGCATTTT. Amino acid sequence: CASGLNQKDSANQPQHF.

The CDR3 region is CASSSSGSYNEQFF. In DNA, the CDR3 is TGTGCCAGCAGTTCAAGCGGATCTTACAATGAGCAGTTCTTC. The rearrangement uses TRBV6-5 and TRBJ2-1; D is possibly TRBD2 (5 bases). The CDR3 has 14 amino acids. Trimming stripped 4 bases from V and 4 bases from J, with 11 bases between. Germline V gene data show CDR1 as MNHEY and CDR2 as SVGAGI.

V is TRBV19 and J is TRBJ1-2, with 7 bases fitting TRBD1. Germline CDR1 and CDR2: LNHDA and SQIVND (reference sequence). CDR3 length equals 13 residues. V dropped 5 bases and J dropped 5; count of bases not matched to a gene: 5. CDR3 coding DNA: TGTGCCAGTAGTGCGGGACAGATTTATGGCTACACCTTC. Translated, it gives CASSAGQIYGYTF.